This note documents a single TCR beta chain sequence. These data come from a study of blood T cell repertoires in COVID-19. Study in general: The cDNA or gDNA used as material had been derived from T cells, B-cell-depleted T cells, or PBMCs.

The method was immunoSEQ multiplex PCR; TCRdb's version includes in-frame clones alone and lacks a portion of them. The sample includes some 270,000 clones, around 86% of them seen just once. This CDR3 contains 18 residues. CDR1 and CDR2 from the germline V gene are MGHRA and YSYEKL. V lost 0 bases to trimming and J lost 4 bases; unmatched junction nucleotides: 14. The sample consisted of peripheral blood. The rearrangement links TRBV4-1 to TRBJ1-2; TRBD1 aligns across 7 bases. The sequence was obtained from a man in his fifties or sixties with acute or convalescent COVID-19. CDR3: CASSQESAWDSPSYGYTF. CDR3 coding DNA: TGCGCCAGCAGCCAAGAATCGGCTTGGGACAGTCCCTCCTATGGCTACACCTTC.